This paragraph reports one T cell receptor (beta chain). The antigen is undetermined. Roughly 1.9 micrograms of genomic DNA from cryopreserved PBMCs went into TCR beta libraries. V lost 1 base and J lost 15; bases outside the gene matches: 6. The germline V gene encodes CDR1 SGHRS and CDR2 YFSETQ. The CDR3 consists of 13 residues. Method: immunoSEQ multiplex PCR; TCRdb's copy keeps in-frame clones and lacks some. The sample shows 150,000 to 200,000 clones, around nine tenths of them seen only once. The sample comes from a study of cytotoxic CD8 clonotypes in ibrutinib-treated CLL. Study-level points and caveats: The study sampled sustained-remission and progressing patients at different times. An increase in clonality occurred at ibrutinib response, followed by a return toward baseline at progression.

This sequence originates from a human donor with chronic lymphocytic leukemia. The source material was PBMCs, sampled at disease progression, from a patient treated with ibrutinib. The V call is TRBV5-1, the J call TRBJ2-1; the match to TRBD2 covers 11 bases. For the CDR3, the DNA is TGCGCCAGCAGCTTGTATCTCGGACTAGCGGGGTTCTTC. Protein: CASSLYLGLAGFF. Using reference TRBV5-1 and TRBJ2-1 for the parts outside the CDR3, the full variable domain is KAGVTQTPRYLIKTRGQQVTLSCSPISGHRSVSWYQQTPGQGLQFLFEYFSETQRNKGNFPGRFSGRQFSNSRSEMNVSTLELGDSALYLCASSLYLGLAGFFGPGTRLTVL.